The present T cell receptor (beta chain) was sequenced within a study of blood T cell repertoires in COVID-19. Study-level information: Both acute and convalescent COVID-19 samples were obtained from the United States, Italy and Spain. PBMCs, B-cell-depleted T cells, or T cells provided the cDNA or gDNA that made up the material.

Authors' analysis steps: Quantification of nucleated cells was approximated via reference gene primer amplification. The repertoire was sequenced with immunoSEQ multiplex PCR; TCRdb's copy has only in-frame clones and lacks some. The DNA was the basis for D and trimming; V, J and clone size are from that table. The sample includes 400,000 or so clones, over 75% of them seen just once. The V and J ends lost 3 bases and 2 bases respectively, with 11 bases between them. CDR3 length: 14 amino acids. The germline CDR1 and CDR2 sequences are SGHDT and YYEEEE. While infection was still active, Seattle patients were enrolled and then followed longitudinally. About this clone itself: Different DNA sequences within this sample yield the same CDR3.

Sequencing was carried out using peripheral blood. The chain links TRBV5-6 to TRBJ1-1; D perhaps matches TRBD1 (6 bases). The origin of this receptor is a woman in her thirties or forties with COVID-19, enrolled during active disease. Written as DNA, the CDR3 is TGTGCCAGCAGCTCCAGGGGTCTCAACACTGAAGCTTTCTTT. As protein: CASSSRGLNTEAFF.